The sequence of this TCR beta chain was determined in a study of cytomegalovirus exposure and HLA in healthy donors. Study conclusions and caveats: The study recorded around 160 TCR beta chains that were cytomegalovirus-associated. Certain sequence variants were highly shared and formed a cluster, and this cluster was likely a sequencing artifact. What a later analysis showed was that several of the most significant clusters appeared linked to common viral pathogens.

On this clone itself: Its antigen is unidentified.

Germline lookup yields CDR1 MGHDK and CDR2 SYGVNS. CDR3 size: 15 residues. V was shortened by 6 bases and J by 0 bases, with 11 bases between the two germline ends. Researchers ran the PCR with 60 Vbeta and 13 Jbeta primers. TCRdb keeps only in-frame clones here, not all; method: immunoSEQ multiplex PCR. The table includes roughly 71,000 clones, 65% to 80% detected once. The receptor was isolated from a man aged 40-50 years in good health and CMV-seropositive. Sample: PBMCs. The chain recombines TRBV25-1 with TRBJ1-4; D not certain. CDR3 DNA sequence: TGTGCCAGCAGCCGCGGAGGGTCAACTAATGAAAAACTGTTTTTT. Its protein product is CASSRGGSTNEKLFF. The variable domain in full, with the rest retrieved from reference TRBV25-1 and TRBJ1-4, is EADIYQTPRYLVIGTGKKITLECSQTMGHDKMYWYQQDPGMELHLIHYSYGVNSTEKGDLSSESTVSRIRTEHFPLTLESARPSHTSQYLCASSRGGSTNEKLFFGSGTQLSVL.